A single sample is the source of the 3 T cell receptor beta chains below, sequenced in a study of blood T cell repertoires in COVID-19. Using immunoSEQ multiplex PCR, the repertoire was profiled, and TCRdb retains in-frame clones only, with some absent. Of a few hundred thousand clones in the sample, around nine tenths were seen once. Input material: peripheral blood. The origin of the receptors is a woman between 55 and 75 years old with COVID-19, enrolled during active disease.

V gene TRBV5-1 combines with J gene TRBJ1-1; D may be TRBD1 (5 bases). Trimming took off 3 bases at V and 0 bases at J, with 18 bases between the two ends. The CDR3 consists of 17 residues. In germline, CDR1 is SGHRS, CDR2 YFSETQ. DNA of the CDR3: TGCGCCAGCAGCTCGACCCCGGCCCGGACACTGAACACTGAAGCTTTCTTT. It is translated as CASSSTPARTLNTEAFF.

The chain employs TRBV10-1 and TRBJ2-7, with 7 bases aligning to TRBD1. Trimming cost V 10 bases and J 1 base; bases outside gene matches: 13. Germline CDR1 is WNHNN and CDR2 is SYGVQD (reference sequence). This CDR3 spans 15 amino acids. CDR3 sequence (DNA): TGCGCCACCTCCCTTAACTTACAGGGGTCCTACGAGCAGTACTTC. Translating it yields CATSLNLQGSYEQYF.

V gene TRBV5-6 combines with J gene TRBJ2-5, with unresolved D. The CDR3 loop spans 14 amino acids. V lost 4 bases and J 5 bases, leaving 15 bases between the germline ends. Germline CDR1 SGHDT, CDR2 YYEEEE. CDR3 nucleotides: TGTGCCAGCAGCAAACGAACAGTTTCGGAGACCCAGTACTTC. Its protein is CASSKRTVSETQYF.